The 28 T cell receptor beta chains below were found in one sample sequenced in a study of T cells in Graves' hyperthyroidism and ophthalmopathy. What was amplified from RNA transcripts were TCR beta CDR3 regions. The HTBI primer set served for first-round RT-PCR of the TCR CDR3. TCRdb fed the multiplex PCR reads into MiXCR, producing one record per CDR3 protein. The profile shows around 700,000 distinct CDR3 sequences, about 35% of them singletons. The specimen sequenced was blood. The receptors here all came from a middle-aged woman with Graves' hyperthyroidism.

This clonotype came up many times. The chain joins TRBV12-3 or TRBV12-4 to TRBJ1-1; no clear D. CDR3 length equals 12 residues. V shed 6 bases and J shed 3 bases, with 8 bases lying between them. The CDR3 sequence: CASRRSYTEAFF. Written as DNA, the CDR3 is TGTGCCAGCAGGCGGTCCTACACTGAAGCTTTCTTT.

This chain links TRBV5-1 with TRBJ2-7; TRBD1 might be the D (6 bases). Trimming took off 0 bases at V and 6 bases at J, with 16 bases between the two ends. The CDR3 spans 15 residues. Germline lookup yields CDR1 SGHRS and CDR2 YFSETQ. CDR3 sequence reads: CASSLVASRGREQYF. DNA for the CDR3: TGCGCCAGCAGCTTGGTAGCTAGCAGGGGTCGCGAGCAGTACTTC.

The gene calls are TRBV24-1 and TRBJ2-3; maybe TRBD2 (5 bases). The CDR3 runs to 14 residues. V was trimmed by 9 bases and J by 4 bases, leaving 16 bases between them. Germline CDR1 is KGHDR and CDR2 is SFDVKD. The CDR3 DNA is TGTGCCACCCCAGCAACGAAACTAGCAGATACGCAGTATTTT. Translated, it gives CATPATKLADTQYF.

This clonotype showed up many times. The chain has TRBV4-3 and TRBJ2-7; the D is unclear. Germline V CDR1 and CDR2: LGHNA, YSLEER. The CDR3 sequence is 14 residues long. V lost 0 bases and J lost 2, with 8 bases in between. CDR3 coding DNA: TGCGCCAGCAGCCAAGATCTCGACGCCTACGAGCAGTACTTC. Amino acid sequence: CASSQDLDAYEQYF.

In its sample, this clonotype was seen many times. The genes are TRBV2 and TRBJ1-6, with D hard to call. Germline CDR1 SNHLY, CDR2 FYNNEI. CDR3 length: 12 residues. Trimming stripped 2 bases from V and 14 bases from J, with 10 bases between. This CDR3 reads CASSESGSTLHF. The CDR3 nucleotides are TGTGCCAGCAGTGAATCCGGATCAACCCTCCACTTT.

The table lists this clonotype with many counts. This chain uses TRBV7-9 with TRBJ1-4, with 9 bases aligning to TRBD1. This CDR3 has 14 residues. CDR1 and CDR2 (germline): SEHNR, FQNEAQ (reference sequence). V lost 6 bases and J lost 6; bases outside the gene matches: 5. In nucleotides, the CDR3 is TGTGCCAGCAGTTTCTGGGACAGGGATGAAAAACTGTTTTTT. Protein: CASSFWDRDEKLFF.

This clonotype was seen only a few times. The junction does not match germline at one end; this may be a read error. As DNA, the CDR3 is TGTGCCATCAGTGTTGGGAGGGAGCAGTTTTTT. The encoded protein is CAISVGREQFF. V is TRBV10-3 and J is TRBJ2-2; TRBD2 aligns across 7 bases. Germline CDR1 is ENHRY and CDR2 is SYGVKD. The CDR3 extends over 11 amino acids.

There are a few counts of this clonotype. The J gene is TRBJ2-7, the V gene TRBV7-8; D possibly corresponds to TRBD1 (5 bases). Germline CDR1 SGHVS, CDR2 FQNEAQ. The ends were cut back, 5 bases at V and 0 bases at J, with 11 bases in the middle. This CDR3 is 14 amino acids long. The CDR3 DNA is TGTGCCAGCAGCCCCGCAGGGTACTCCTACGAGCAGTACTTC. Residues: CASSPAGYSYEQYF.

The gene calls are TRBV20-1 and TRBJ2-5, with 7 bases that match TRBD1. Germline V CDR1 and CDR2: DFQATT, SNEGSKA (reference sequence). The junction had 7 bases not matched to a gene; V was cut back by 3 bases and J by 3 bases. The CDR3 contains 14 residues. CDR3 coding DNA: TGCAGTGCTAGGACTGCCGGGACAGAAGAGACCCAGTACTTC. This translates into CSARTAGTEETQYF.

On this clonotype: The junction departs from germline at one end; a sequencing error may be responsible. This CDR3 is CASSRYSSGGNYEQYF. As DNA, the CDR3 is TGTGCCAGCAGTCGATACTCTAGCGGGGGAAACTACGAGCAGTACTTC. J is TRBJ2-7 and V is TRBV10-3; 10 nucleotides align to TRBD2. The CDR3 totals 16 residues. In germline, CDR1 is ENHRY, CDR2 SYGVKD.

This clonotype was seen a few times. The gene calls are TRBV19 and TRBJ1-5, with TRBD1 as a possible D gene (6 bases). Trimming took 9 bases from V and 2 from J, leaving 14 bases between them. Germline CDR1 and CDR2: LNHDA and SQIVND (reference sequence). The CDR3 has 14 amino acids. The CDR3 protein is CASQTGHRNQPQHF. The CDR3, as DNA: TGTGCCAGCCAAACGGGACACCGCAATCAGCCCCAGCATTTT.

In its sample, this clonotype was seen many times. This chain connects TRBV19 to TRBJ1-2; possible D gene TRBD1, 5 bases. Trimming cost V 7 bases and J 2 bases, with 20 bases left between them. The CDR3 consists of 16 residues. Germline lookup yields CDR1 LNHDA and CDR2 SQIVND (reference sequence). In DNA, the CDR3 is TGTGCCAGTAATCCCTCGGCGGGGCACTCAAACTATGGCTACACCTTC. Residues: CASNPSAGHSNYGYTF.

This clonotype was seen ten or more times. The chain is built from TRBV7-9 and TRBJ1-4; D call uncertain. This CDR3 spans 10 amino acids. Germline-derived CDR1 and CDR2 are SEHNR and FQNEAQ (reference sequence). V was pared by 8 bases and J by 11 bases, with 9 bases between. This CDR3 reads CASGSLKLFF. Written as DNA, the CDR3 is TGTGCCAGCGGCTCGTTGAAACTGTTTTTT.

V gene TRBV20-1 combines with J gene TRBJ1-5; D unclear. V gave up 6 bases and J gave up 2 bases, with 14 bases separating them. This CDR3 has 14 amino acids. Germline CDR1 DFQATT, CDR2 SNEGSKA (reference sequence). The DNA of the CDR3 is TGCAGTGCAAGTGCGTCGGATCGCAATCAGCCCCAGCATTTT. It specifies CSASASDRNQPQHF.

A note on this clonotype: This may come from a read error, since a much larger clone is one base off. The rearrangement uses TRBV11-2 and TRBJ1-2; D remains unclear. The CDR3 covers 14 residues. The germline V gene encodes CDR1 SGHAT and CDR2 FQNNGV. CDR3 protein: CASSLASGFSGCTF. DNA of the CDR3: TGTGCCAGCAGCTTAGCCTCTGGGTTCTCTGGCTGCACCTTC.

This clonotype was counted ten times or more. The chain recombines TRBV9 with TRBJ1-2; 7 nucleotides agree with TRBD1. Germline CDR1 and CDR2: SGDLS and YYNGEE. This CDR3 region has 13 residues. V was clipped by 0 bases and J by 4 bases; unmatched bases: 0. CDR3 in DNA: TGTGCCAGCAGCGTAGGGGACAGCTATGGCTACACCTTC. Its translation: CASSVGDSYGYTF.

The V and J genes are TRBV3-1 and TRBJ1-1; D is uncertain. This CDR3 has 18 residues. Germline loops: CDR1 LGHDT, CDR2 YNNKEL (reference sequence). Trimming took 4 bases from V and 11 from J, leaving 32 bases between them. The DNA for the CDR3 is TGTGCCAGCAGCCTTTCTTTGAGTCGCGGGATGAGCTCCCCCGGCGCTTTCTTT. Amino acid sequence: CASSLSLSRGMSSPGAFF.

This chain connects TRBV5-4 to TRBJ1-1, with 7 nucleotides matching TRBD1. Losses at the gene ends were 2 bases for V and 1 base for J; bases not matched to a gene: 5. This CDR3 contains 15 residues. Germline assignment: CDR1 SGHNT and CDR2 YYREEE (reference sequence). The CDR3 bases are TGTGCCAGCAGCTTTAAGACAGGGACGAACACTGAAGCTTTCTTT. It specifies CASSFKTGTNTEAFF.

This clonotype was recorded at least ten times. The chain is built from TRBV10-3 and TRBJ1-4; maybe TRBD1 (6 bases). Germline CDR1 ENHRY, CDR2 SYGVKD. The CDR3 spans 14 residues. Trimming removed 4 bases from V and 5 bases from J, with 11 bases in between. Here the CDR3 DNA reads TGTGCCATCAGTGCGGACAGAGGAAATGAAAAACTGTTTTTT. This sequence encodes CAISADRGNEKLFF.

The rearrangement links TRBV10-1 to TRBJ1-2; D unresolved. The CDR3 covers 13 residues. CDR1 WNHNN and CDR2 SYGVQD come from the germline V gene (reference sequence). Trimming shortened V by 3 bases and J by 3 bases, and 8 bases separated the two germline ends. The CDR3 region has the DNA TGCGCCAGCAGTGATACGGCGGACTATGGCTACACCTTC. Protein: CASSDTADYGYTF.

This clonotype occurred a few times. This rearrangement joins TRBV7-2 to TRBJ2-7; 9 nucleotides align to TRBD2. This CDR3 contains 15 residues. Germline CDR1 SGHTA, CDR2 FQGNSA. Unmatched junction bases numbered 6, after V lost 2 bases and J lost 4 bases. CDR3 sequence (DNA): TGTGCCAGCAGCTTAAGGGCGGGGGGGAATTACGAGCAGTACTTC. Its translation: CASSLRAGGNYEQYF.

The sample holds a few counts of this clonotype. The chain joins TRBV6-6 to TRBJ1-5; 8 nucleotides match TRBD1. This CDR3 contains 16 residues. Germline CDR1 MNHNY, CDR2 SVGAGI (reference sequence). The V segment lost 6 bases and the J segment 2 bases; nucleotides outside the gene matches: 9. CDR3 region: CASSRPGGQGNQPQHF. The CDR3 coding sequence is TGTGCCAGCAGCCGCCCCGGGGGACAGGGCAATCAGCCCCAGCATTTT.

The DNA for the CDR3 is TGTGCCACCAGCAGAAACCCGGGAGGCACCTACGAGCAGTACTTC. Amino acid sequence: CATSRNPGGTYEQYF. The chain employs TRBV15 and TRBJ2-7, with TRBD2 matching over 7 bases. CDR1 and CDR2 from the germline V gene are LNHNV and YYDKDF (reference sequence). The junction had 6 bases not matched to a gene; V was cut back by 2 bases and J by 2 bases. The CDR3 totals 15 residues. Looking up the rest from reference TRBV15 and TRBJ2-7 gives the full variable domain: DAMVIQNPRYQVTQFGKPVTLSCSQTLNHNVMYWYQQKSSQAPKLLFHYYDKDFNNEADTPDNFQSRRPNTSFCFLDIRSPGLGDTAMYLCATSRNPGGTYEQYFGPGTRLTVT.

The CDR3 nucleotides read TGTGCCAGCAGTCCAAGGACAGGGATACGCTACGAGCAGTACTTC. Residues: CASSPRTGIRYEQYF. The genes are TRBV6-5 and TRBJ2-7; TRBD1 agrees at 8 bases. The CDR3 extends over 15 amino acids. CDR1 MNHEY and CDR2 SVGAGI come from the germline V gene. J was trimmed by 3 bases and V by 5 bases; bases with no gene match: 9.

This clonotype was counted many times. The chain couples TRBV7-9 to TRBJ1-4; D gene ambiguous. Deletions cut 6 bases from V and 8 bases from J, with 19 bases between. Germline V gene data show CDR1 as SEHNR and CDR2 as FQNEAQ (reference sequence). CDR3 length equals 15 residues. CDR3 protein: CASSFVWGSQEKLFF. The CDR3 DNA sequence: TGTGCCAGCAGTTTCGTGTGGGGATCACAGGAAAAACTGTTTTTT.

V gene TRBV27 combines with J gene TRBJ1-2; the match to TRBD1 covers 7 bases. The V gene end was trimmed by 7 bases and the J gene end by 3 bases; junction bases not matched to a gene: 11. CDR3 size: 15 residues. In germline, CDR1 is MNHEY, CDR2 SMNVEV (reference sequence). CDR3 sequence: CASNSGGGGDYGYTF. The DNA for the CDR3 is TGTGCCAGCAATTCTGGGGGAGGGGGCGACTATGGCTACACCTTC.

This clonotype was counted many times. The V and J genes are TRBV20-1 and TRBJ2-7; perhaps TRBD2 as D (5 bases). The CDR3 is made up of 14 amino acids. Germline loops: CDR1 DFQATT, CDR2 SNEGSKA (reference sequence). The V gene lost 1 base and the J gene lost 7 bases, with 17 bases spanning the gap. This CDR3 is CSARAILAGEEQYF. The DNA of the CDR3 is TGCAGTGCTAGAGCAATCCTGGCCGGGGAGGAGCAGTACTTC.

J is TRBJ2-7 and V is TRBV7-2; 12 bases map to TRBD1. V lost 3 bases to trimming and J lost 9 bases; unmatched junction nucleotides: 9. Germline V gene sequence: CDR1 SGHTA, CDR2 FQGNSA. There are 15 residues in the CDR3. CDR3 sequence reads: CASSLWGTGGVAQYF. DNA of the CDR3: TGTGCCAGCAGCTTGTGGGGGACAGGGGGCGTTGCGCAGTACTTC. The full variable domain, completed using reference TRBV7-2 and TRBJ2-7, is GAGVSQSPSNKVTEKGKDVELRCDPISGHTALYWYRQSLGQGLEFLIYFQGNSAPDKSGLPSDRFSAERTGGSVSTLTIQRTQQEDSAVYLCASSLWGTGGVAQYFGPGTRLTVT.